Listed below are T cell receptor beta chains from one sample, sequenced in a study of post-analysis software for immune sequencing data. Using its own MiXCR run on the PCR reads, TCRdb lists one record per CDR3 protein. In the table there are around 500,000 distinct CDR3 sequences, around 36% of which are singletons. Sequencing was performed on blood. All receptors derive from a girl under 18 with multiple sclerosis. Both conserved end residues are part of each CDR3. D genes are given only for firm matches. The size field is filled for only some rows; it gives once, few, many or a size class.

>TRBJ2-1|TRBV6-6|.|.
CASSYRGGNEQFF
TGTGCCAGCAGTTACAGGGGAGGTAATGAGCAGTTCTTC
>TRBJ2-5|TRBV5-1|TRBD2|.
CASKAGSIFETQYF
TGCGCCAGCAAAGCGGGGAGCATTTTTGAGACCCAGTACTTC
>TRBJ1-2|TRBV10-3|TRBD1|few
CATWTGDIYGYTF
TGTGCCACGTGGACAGGGGATATCTATGGCTACACCTTC
>TRBJ1-5|TRBV20-1|TRBD1|.
CSAHRGGQPQHF
TGCAGTGCCCACAGGGGGGGACAGCCCCAGCATTTT
>TRBJ2-1|TRBV7-9|TRBD2|.
CASSFHSGTSGWSSYNEQFF
TGTGCCAGCAGCTTCCACTCCGGGACTAGCGGTTGGAGCTCCTACAATGAGCAGTTCTTC
>TRBJ1-1|TRBV5-1|TRBD1|.
CASSLGQGGSTEAFF
TGCGCCAGCAGCTTGGGGCAGGGGGGTTCCACTGAAGCTTTCTTT
>TRBJ2-7|TRBV7-9|.|.
CASSLAGSRAYEQYF
TGTGCCAGCAGCTTAGCGGGATCTCGAGCCTACGAGCAGTACTTC
>TRBJ1-5|TRBV5-1|TRBD1|.
CASSSGQGSNQPQHF
TGCGCCAGCAGCTCGGGACAGGGGAGCAATCAGCCCCAGCATTTT
>TRBJ1-5|TRBV9|.|.
CASSVGGNEPQHF
TGTGCCAGCAGCGTGGGGGGAAACGAGCCCCAGCATTTT
>TRBJ2-2|TRBV7-2|TRBD1|.
CASGRQGSGELFF
TGTGCCAGCGGGCGACAGGGATCAGGGGAGCTGTTTTTT
>TRBJ2-3|TRBV29-1|TRBD1|few
CSADRAGDTQYF
TGCAGCGCTGACAGGGCTGGAGATACGCAGTATTTT
>TRBJ1-2|TRBV10-3|.|.
CAISESNGDGYTF
TGTGCCATCAGTGAGTCGAACGGGGATGGCTACACCTTC
>TRBJ2-1|TRBV4-2|.|.
CASSQEGDGPYNEQFF
TGTGCCAGCAGCCAGGAAGGGGACGGCCCTTACAATGAGCAGTTCTTC
>TRBJ1-4|TRBV18|.|few
CASQTSEIEKLFF
TGTGCCAGTCAAACGTCCGAGATTGAAAAACTGTTTTTT
>TRBJ2-7|TRBV5-1|TRBD2|few
CASSLDPAGVYEQYF
TGCGCCAGCAGCTTGGATCCAGCGGGGGTCTACGAGCAGTACTTC
>TRBJ1-5|TRBV5-6|.|.
CASTRSMSGENQPQHF
TGTGCCAGCACGCGCTCCATGTCAGGCGAGAATCAGCCCCAGCATTTT
>TRBJ1-2|TRBV10-3|.|.
CAVAEGGDGYTF
TGTGCCGTAGCCGAAGGGGGGGATGGCTACACCTTC
>TRBJ2-1|TRBV4-2|.|.
CASSQDGWNEQFF
TGTGCCAGCAGCCAAGATGGGTGGAATGAGCAGTTCTTC
>TRBJ1-2|TRBV5-1|.|.
CASSLAATVYGYTF
TGCGCCAGCAGCTTGGCCGCGACAGTTTATGGCTACACCTTC
>TRBJ2-3|TRBV11-2|TRBD2|.
CASSLAPSGGFTDTQYF
TGTGCCAGCAGCTTAGCCCCTAGCGGGGGATTTACAGATACGCAGTATTTT
>TRBJ2-7|TRBV4-1|TRBD1|few
CASSQDPGQDYEQYF
TGCGCCAGCAGCCAAGACCCGGGACAGGACTACGAGCAGTACTTC
>TRBJ2-4|TRBV13|.|few
CASSLVGTPVQYF
TGTGCCAGCAGCTTAGTTGGGACCCCCGTTCAGTACTTC
>TRBJ1-1|TRBV6-5|TRBD1|.
CASTSDRGASTEAFF
TGTGCCAGCACCTCGGACAGGGGAGCGAGCACTGAAGCTTTCTTT
>TRBJ1-2|TRBV6-1|.|few
CASSSGGAGFDYTF
TGTGCCAGCAGCTCGGGGGGGGCAGGGTTCGACTACACCTTC
>TRBJ1-2|TRBV12-3/TRBV12-4|.|many
CASSFGGGYGYTF
TGTGCCAGCAGTTTTGGCGGAGGATATGGCTACACCTTC
>TRBJ1-4|TRBV2|.|.
CASSEAELNEELFF
TGTGCCAGCAGTGAAGCGGAGCTCAATGAAGAACTGTTTTTT
>TRBJ1-2|TRBV7-9|.|.
CASSSRDTYGYTF
TGTGCCAGCAGCTCACGGGACACGTATGGCTACACCTTC
>TRBJ2-7|TRBV20-1|.|.
CSAPPGPQRHEQYF
TGCAGTGCCCCGCCCGGACCCCAGAGGCATGAGCAGTACTTC
>TRBJ1-2|TRBV7-2|.|few
CASSLGLRMGGDYGYTF
TGTGCCAGCAGCTTAGGGCTGCGGATGGGAGGAGACTATGGCTACACCTTC
>TRBJ1-1|TRBV7-9|.|.
CASSLDLGNTEAFF
TGTGCCAGCAGCTTAGATTTGGGGAACACTGAAGCTTTCTTT
>TRBJ2-7|TRBV10-3|TRBD1|few
CAISDAGQGSYEQYF
TGTGCCATCAGTGACGCTGGACAGGGGTCCTACGAGCAGTACTTC
>TRBJ2-1|TRBV7-2|.|few
CASSFFSRGSYEQFF
TGTGCCAGCAGCTTTTTCTCTAGAGGTAGTTATGAGCAGTTCTTC
>TRBJ2-1|TRBV20-1|TRBD2|.
CSARDHQRGGLNNEQFF
TGCAGTGCTAGAGATCACCAGCGGGGGGGCCTCAACAATGAGCAGTTCTTC
>TRBJ2-1|TRBV20-1|.|.
CSAKGGNEQFF
TGCAGTGCTAAGGGGGGCAATGAGCAGTTCTTC
>TRBJ1-1|TRBV5-1|TRBD1|.
CASSTSTGHPEAFF
TGCGCCAGCAGCACCTCGACAGGGCATCCTGAAGCTTTCTTT
>TRBJ1-5|TRBV6-1|.|.
CASSGRRGAPNQPQHF
TGTGCCAGCAGTGGTCGACGAGGGGCCCCCAATCAGCCCCAGCATTTT
>TRBJ1-4|TRBV25-1|TRBD1|few
CASSEGQGAWDEKLFF
TGTGCCAGCAGTGAGGGACAGGGGGCATGGGATGAAAAACTGTTTTTT
>TRBJ2-3|TRBV7-6|TRBD2|.
CASSFSAGGTDTQYF
TGTGCCAGCAGCTTTTCAGCGGGAGGCACAGATACGCAGTATTTT
>TRBJ2-7|TRBV20-1|.|many
CSGRPTGQEQYF
TGCAGTGGACGACCAACAGGGCAAGAGCAGTACTTC
>TRBJ2-5|TRBV20-1|TRBD1|few
CSDQGVQETQYF
TGCAGCGACCAGGGGGTTCAAGAGACCCAGTACTTC
>TRBJ2-7|TRBV11-2|.|few
CASSSNSLLYEQYF
TGTGCCAGCAGTTCGAATTCCCTTCTCTACGAGCAGTACTTC
>TRBJ2-5|TRBV20-1|TRBD1|.
CSASEVGDRGETQYF
TGCAGTGCTAGTGAAGTGGGGGACAGGGGAGAGACCCAGTACTTC
>TRBJ2-3|TRBV6-5|TRBD2|.
CASSYTERGGSTDTQYF
TGTGCCAGCAGTTACACCGAGCGGGGGGGCTCCACAGATACGCAGTATTTT
>TRBJ2-7|TRBV6-2/TRBV6-3|.|.
CASSYSPGGRYYNEQYF
TGTGCCAGCAGTTACTCGCCAGGGGGGCGCTACTACAATGAGCAGTACTTC
>TRBJ1-1|TRBV7-9|.|few
CASSAVGEAFF
TGTGCCAGCAGCGCCGTGGGGGAAGCTTTCTTT
>TRBJ2-2|TRBV14|.|.
CASSQEGLRTGELFF
TGTGCCAGCAGCCAAGAGGGACTCAGAACCGGGGAGCTGTTTTTT
>TRBJ1-5|TRBV4-1|TRBD1|.
CASSQEDRGFQPQHF
TGCGCCAGCAGCCAAGAGGACAGGGGCTTTCAGCCCCAGCATTTT
>TRBJ2-3|TRBV12-3/TRBV12-4|TRBD2|.
CACSWDSAGGTDTQYF
TGTGCCTGCAGCTGGGACTCAGCGGGGGGCACAGATACGCAGTATTTT
>TRBJ2-7|TRBV29-1|.|.
CSVGEGYEQYF
TGCAGCGTTGGAGAAGGCTACGAGCAGTACTTC
>TRBJ2-4|TRBV16|TRBD1|.
CASSQSGQGQIQYF
TGTGCCAGCAGCCAATCGGGACAGGGCCAAATTCAGTACTTC
>TRBJ2-5|TRBV28|.|.
CASSPSLRPIEETQYF
TGTGCCAGCAGTCCCTCGTTGCGGCCGATAGAGGAGACCCAGTACTTC
>TRBJ2-3|TRBV19|.|.
CASSIAAGGRAQITQYF
TGTGCCAGTAGTATAGCAGCGGGCGGCAGAGCACAGATAACGCAGTATTTT
>TRBJ2-3|TRBV10-3|.|.
CATRYQSDTQYF
TGTGCCACCCGATACCAATCAGATACGCAGTATTTT
>TRBJ2-5|TRBV20-1|.|few
CSATGFEETQYF
TGCAGTGCCACGGGGTTTGAGGAGACCCAGTACTTC
>TRBJ2-7|TRBV11-2|.|.
CASSLLWGSYEQYF
TGTGCCAGCAGCTTATTATGGGGGTCCTACGAGCAGTACTTC
>TRBJ2-4|TRBV6-5|TRBD2|.
CASSPVSGGANIQYF
TGTGCCAGCAGTCCAGTTAGCGGGGGGGCGAACATTCAGTACTTC
>TRBJ1-1|TRBV6-5|.|.
CASSYSNVGEAFF
TGTGCCAGCAGTTACTCGAATGTGGGTGAAGCTTTCTTT
>TRBJ2-1|TRBV24-1|TRBD1|few
CASDPGQGAGEQFF
TGTGCCTCGGACCCGGGACAGGGGGCTGGTGAGCAGTTCTTC